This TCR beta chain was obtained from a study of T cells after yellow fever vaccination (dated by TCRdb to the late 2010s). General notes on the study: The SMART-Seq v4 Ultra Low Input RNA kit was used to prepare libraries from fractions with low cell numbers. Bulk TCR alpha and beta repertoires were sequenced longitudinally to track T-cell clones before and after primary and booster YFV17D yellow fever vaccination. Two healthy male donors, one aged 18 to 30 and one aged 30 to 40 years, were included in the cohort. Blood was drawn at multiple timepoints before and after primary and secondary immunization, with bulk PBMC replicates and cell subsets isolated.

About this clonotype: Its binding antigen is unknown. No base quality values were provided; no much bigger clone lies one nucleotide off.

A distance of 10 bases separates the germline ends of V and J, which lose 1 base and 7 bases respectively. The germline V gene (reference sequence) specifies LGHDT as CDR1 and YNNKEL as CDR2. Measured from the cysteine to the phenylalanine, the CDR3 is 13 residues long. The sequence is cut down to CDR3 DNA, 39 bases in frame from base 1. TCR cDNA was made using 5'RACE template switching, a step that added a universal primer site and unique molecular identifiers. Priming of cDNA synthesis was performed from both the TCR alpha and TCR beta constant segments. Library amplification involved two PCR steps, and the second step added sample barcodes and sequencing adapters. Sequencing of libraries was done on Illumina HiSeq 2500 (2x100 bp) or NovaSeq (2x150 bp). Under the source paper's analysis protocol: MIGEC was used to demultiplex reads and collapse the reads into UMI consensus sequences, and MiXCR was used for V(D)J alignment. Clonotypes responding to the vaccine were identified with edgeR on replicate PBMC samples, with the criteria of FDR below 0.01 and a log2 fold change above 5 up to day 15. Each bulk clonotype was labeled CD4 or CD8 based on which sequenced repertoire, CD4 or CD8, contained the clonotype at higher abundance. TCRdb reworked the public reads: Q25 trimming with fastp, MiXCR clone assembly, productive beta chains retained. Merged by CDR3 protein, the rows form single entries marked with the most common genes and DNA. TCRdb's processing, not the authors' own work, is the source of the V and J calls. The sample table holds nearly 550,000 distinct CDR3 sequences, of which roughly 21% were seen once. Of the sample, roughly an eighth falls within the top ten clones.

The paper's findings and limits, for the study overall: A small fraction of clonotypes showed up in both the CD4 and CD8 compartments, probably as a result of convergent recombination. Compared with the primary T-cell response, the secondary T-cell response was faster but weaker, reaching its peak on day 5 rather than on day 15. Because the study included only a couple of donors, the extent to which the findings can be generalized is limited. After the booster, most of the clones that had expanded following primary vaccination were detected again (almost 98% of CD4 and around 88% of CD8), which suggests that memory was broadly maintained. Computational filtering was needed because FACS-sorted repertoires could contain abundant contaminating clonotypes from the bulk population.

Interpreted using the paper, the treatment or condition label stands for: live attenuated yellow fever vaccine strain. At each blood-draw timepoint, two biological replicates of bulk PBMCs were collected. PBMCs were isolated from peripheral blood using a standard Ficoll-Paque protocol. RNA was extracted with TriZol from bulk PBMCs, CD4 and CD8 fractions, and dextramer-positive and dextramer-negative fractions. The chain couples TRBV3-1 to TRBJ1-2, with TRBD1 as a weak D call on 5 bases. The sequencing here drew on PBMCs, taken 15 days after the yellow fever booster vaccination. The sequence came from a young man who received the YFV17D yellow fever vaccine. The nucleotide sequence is TGTGCCAGCAGCCAAGTGGGGGTGGCTGGCTACACCTTC. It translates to CASSQVGVAGYTF.